This T cell receptor (beta chain) was observed in a study of a mutant IDH1 vaccine in newly diagnosed glioma. The method was immunoSEQ multiplex PCR; TCRdb's version includes in-frame clones alone and lacks a portion of them. In the table there are over 40,000 clones, 81% of which are singletons. With respect to this clone: What it binds is unknown.

As to time point: week 35, safety follow-up. A 20-mer mutant IDH1 peptide at 300 ug was injected subcutaneously with topical imiquimod. Germline CDR1 is SGHDT and CDR2 is YYEEEE. V trimming: 3 bases; J trimming: 5 bases; junction bases outside the gene matches: 10. This CDR3 is 15 amino acids long. The V gene is TRBV5-6, the J gene TRBJ1-2; TRBD1 matches 7 bases. This TCR derives from a woman in her 40s with glioma. Some clones in this sample may be carry-over from other donors' samples. The sample consisted of PBMCs, taken from a glioma patient whose treatment included an IDH1 peptide vaccine. CDR3 protein: CASSSLGGSTYGYTF. In nucleotides, the CDR3 is TGTGCCAGCAGCTCTTTAGGGGGCTCCACTTATGGCTACACCTTC.